The entry that follows covers one TCR beta chain sequence. V gave up 0 bases and J gave up 5 bases, with 13 bases separating them. Germline-derived CDR1 and CDR2 are MGHRA and YSYEKL. CDR3 length equals 15 residues. This entry comes from a study of shared clonotypes between healthy human individuals. At the level of the study: Each donor's CD8 memory used one plate, CD8 naive two, each CD4 subset three.

The method was immunoSEQ multiplex PCR; TCRdb's version includes in-frame clones alone and lacks a portion of them. The sample records roughly 2,000,000 clones, just under 95% being singletons. As defined, naive CD8 cells were CD45RO-negative and positively selected for CCR7, with terminally differentiated effector memory CD45RA+ cells excluded. This clonotype was obtained from a man between 18 and 35 years old in good health. What was sequenced was naive CD8+ T cells sorted from blood. The chain has TRBV4-1 and TRBJ2-5, with D possibly being TRBD1 (5 bases). In DNA form, the CDR3 reads TGCGCCAGCAGCCAAGATCCGGTGGGGCTCGAGACCCAGTACTTC. Translation gives CASSQDPVGLETQYF.